This TCR beta chain derives from a study of CD8+ T cells in alopecia areata. Study in general: Tofacitinib ran 6 to 18 months, followed by 6 months off drug.

RNA extraction and reverse transcription yielded cDNA as sequencing template. The repertoire was sequenced with immunoSEQ multiplex PCR; TCRdb's copy has only in-frame clones and lacks some. The data show tens of thousands of clones, with about 71% seen just once and 20% to 25% held by the top ten. The CDR3 length is 16 residues. The germline gives CDR1 SGHVS, CDR2 FQNEAQ. V dropped 5 bases and J dropped 4 bases, with 18 bases sitting between them. Treatment specified: oral pan-JAK inhibitor, 5-10 mg twice daily. Study-level points and caveats: Researchers say the link of baseline CD8+ expansion to response remains uncertain, with one nonresponder. Greater clonality was observed in lesional scalp samples, especially alopecia totalis/universalis, versus normal scalp.

As for this clone: What it binds is not known.

The chain is built from TRBV7-8 and TRBJ2-1, with D perhaps TRBD1 (5 bases). Source: CD8+ T cells sorted from blood, taken at week 4, from a patient treated with tofacitinib. The receptor's source is a human donor with alopecia areata. The CDR3 spells CASSPIQGVSYNEQFF. CDR3 coding DNA: TGTGCCAGCAGCCCCATCCAGGGCGTGTCATACAATGAGCAGTTCTTC.